This record concerns one T cell receptor beta chain sequence. Its target is unknown. The sample originates from a study of T cell clonotyping in hematopoietic cell transplantation. Regarding the study as a whole: Higher Inverse Simpson Index values in graft donor and pretransplant recipient predicted broader posttransplant TCR diversity. Recipient TCR diversity dropped after transplant; expanded clonotypes rose from day 30 to 180.

Recipient blood drawn about 28 days pretransplant and days 30, 100, 180 after. Only in-frame clones appear in the TCRdb table, and some are missing; sequencing was by immunoSEQ multiplex PCR. The sample records approximately 6,200 clones, more than 90% being singletons. This CDR3 is built from 15 residues. Germline trimming cut 6 bases from V and 6 bases from J; bases unmatched to any gene: 10. Germline CDR1 and CDR2: MNHEY and SMNVEV (reference sequence). The specimen was peripheral blood mononuclear cells, collected 100 days after allogeneic stem cell transplant. The receptor comes from a female patient aged 50 to 60 who had an allogeneic stem cell transplant from an unrelated donor, so T cells may come from the graft donor. Some clones in this sample may be carry-over from other donors' samples. The chain employs TRBV27 and TRBJ1-2, with 10 bases that match TRBD1. The CDR3 protein is CASSLGTGAHHGYTF. DNA for the CDR3: TGTGCCAGCAGCCTGGGGACAGGGGCTCACCATGGCTACACCTTC.